The source of this T cell receptor (beta chain) is a study of blood T cell repertoires in COVID-19 (TCRdb year 2020). Background for the entire study: Samples covering the acute and convalescent phases of COVID-19 were provided by collaborators in the United States, Italy and Spain. The prospective study material was composed of cDNA or gDNA derived from T cells, B-cell-depleted T cells, or PBMCs. Deeply sampled blood TCRbeta repertoires from subjects exposed to, actively infected with, or recovered from COVID-19 were included in the dataset. A freely available public database, intended as a resource for researchers studying the immune response to SARS-CoV-2, is where the repertoires were released. The samples were drawn from the first 160 participants of the ongoing ImmuneRACE study and from about 1,200 subjects provided by 6 global collaborators. A de-identified subject ID, COVID-19 status, age in years and sex were almost always included in the sample metadata. HLA class I and class II types, where available, came from metadata supplied by the sample provider rather than from assay-based typing.

What the study reported, not specific to this receptor: Clinical and demographic metadata were provided uncurated, with the amount varying by source and participant.

The immunoSEQ Assay, a bias-controlled multiplex PCR, was used to amplify TCRbeta CDR3 regions from genomic DNA. In the authors' own workflow: Nucleated cell counts per sample were estimated from amplification of reference gene primers within the assay. To quantify the absolute abundance of each unique TCRbeta CDR3 rearrangement, sequence reads were collapsed and filtered. For each sample, productive Simpson clonality was calculated as the square root of Simpson's diversity index across productive rearrangements. TCRdb took this table from immuneACCESS and kept in-frame rearrangements with V and J called. Such tables lack part of the clones; where checked against another copy, unresolved V genes explain under half of the gap, and the rest is unexplained. That table gives V, J and clone size, and the DNA gave D and trimming. The sample yields 210,000 or so clones; about 90% were counted once. The top ten clones comprise about 2% of the sample.

Collaborating institutions collected whole blood in K2EDTA tubes following their own protocols. For TCRbeta analysis, collaborators shipped samples as frozen whole blood, isolated PBMCs, or DNA extracted from either of those sample types. Of note for this clone: Its specific antigen is unknown. No much larger clone exists at a distance of one base, and base qualities are not known.

V drops 3 bases and J drops 10 bases, leaving 16 bases in between. CDR1 and CDR2, looked up from the germline V gene, are MGHRA and YSYEKL. Including cysteine and phenylalanine, the CDR3 has 15 amino acids. Only the CDR3 DNA stays, 45 bases, in frame from base 1. The sequence is built from TRBV4-1 and TRBJ1-6; a tentative D match to TRBD1 spans 5 bases. The receptor's source is a man between 35 and 55 years old with active or convalescent COVID-19. Sequencing was performed on peripheral blood. The bases are TGCGCCAGCAGCCAGGTTCTGCGGGGGGACTCACCCCTCCACTTT. It is translated as CASSQVLRGDSPLHF.